This passage covers 5 T cell receptor beta chains from one sample sequenced in a study of OX40 agonist ivuxolimab in advanced cancers. Only in-frame clones appear in the TCRdb table, and some are missing; sequencing was by immunoSEQ multiplex PCR. The table has 65,000 or so clones, 70% to 90% seen once. The source material was CD4+ or CD8+ T cells sorted from blood, sampled in a trial of the OX40 agonist ivuxolimab. The receptors shown here come from an adult with an advanced solid tumor such as melanoma, head and neck, liver or kidney cancer.

V is TRBV5-8 and J is TRBJ1-2, with TRBD1 as a possible D gene (6 bases). This CDR3 region has 14 residues. Looked up from germline, CDR1 is SGHTS and CDR2 is YDEGEE. V was shortened by 4 bases and J by 6 bases, with 16 bases between the two germline ends. The CDR3 region is CASSPRQGRDGYTF. DNA for the CDR3: TGTGCCAGCAGCCCCCGGCAGGGGCGCGATGGCTACACCTTC.

The chain employs TRBV6-5 and TRBJ1-2; tentatively, D is TRBD1 (5 bases). Trimming removed 2 bases at V and 7 bases at J, with 8 bases between. Germline loops: CDR1 MNHEY, CDR2 SVGAGI. The CDR3 loop spans 12 amino acids. CDR3 residues: CASSYGGAGYTF. In nucleotides, the CDR3 is TGTGCCAGCAGTTACGGAGGGGCTGGCTACACCTTC.

The chain carries TRBV6-5 and TRBJ1-1; D perhaps matches TRBD1 (6 bases). CDR3 size: 13 residues. Germline V gives CDR1 MNHEY, CDR2 SVGAGI. Trimming took 6 bases from V and 2 from J, leaving 10 bases between them. The CDR3 sequence is CASRRTVNTEAFF. The CDR3 region has the DNA TGTGCCAGCAGGAGGACAGTTAACACTGAAGCTTTCTTT.

The CDR3 sequence is CASSSFTSWAETQYF. CDR3 coding DNA: TGTGCCAGCAGTTCTTTTACTAGTTGGGCGGAGACCCAGTACTTC. J is TRBJ2-5 and V is TRBV28; perhaps TRBD2 as D (5 bases). Germline V lookup: CDR1 MDHEN, CDR2 SYDVKM. V lost 4 bases to trimming and J lost 5 bases, with 17 bases between them. This CDR3 spans 15 amino acids.

V gene TRBV7-9 combines with J gene TRBJ2-3; 14 nucleotides align to TRBD2. In germline, CDR1 is SEHNR, CDR2 FQNEAQ (reference sequence). The length of the CDR3 is 16 residues. V shed 5 bases and J 2 bases; nucleotides not matched to a gene: 3. The DNA for the CDR3 is TGTGCCAGCAGCCTGGGACTAGCGGGGGTCACAGATACGCAGTATTTT. Protein sequence: CASSLGLAGVTDTQYF.